The T cell receptor (beta chain) under discussion was sequenced for a study of T cell responses to AZD1222 COVID-19 vaccine. CDR3 length: 13 residues. Trimming took off 5 bases at V and 4 bases at J, with 9 bases between the two ends. Sequencing was performed with immunoSEQ multiplex PCR; in TCRdb, only in-frame clones are kept and a portion is missing. Of about 140,000 clones in the sample, roughly 89% were seen once. The starting material was peripheral blood, obtained on day 0 of AZD1222 vaccination. This TCR was recovered from an adult in good health. The V call is TRBV12-3 or TRBV12-4, the J call TRBJ1-5; D might be TRBD1 (6 bases). For the CDR3, the DNA is TGTGCCAGCAGTGGGGACAAGAATCAGCCCCAGCATTTT. It codes for CASSGDKNQPQHF.